This T cell receptor beta chain was identified during a study of tumor-infiltrating lymphocytes in primary liver carcinoma. Germline V CDR1 and CDR2: LGHNA, YNFKEQ. CDR3 length: 15 residues. From about 0.45 ug total RNA, TCR beta cDNA was generated with a primer in the constant region. It was through three nested multiplex PCR rounds of slightly modified ARM-PCR that TCR beta libraries arose. Two initial PCR rounds of about 9 cycles each paired TRBV1-TRBV30 forward primers with a C-beta reverse primer. TCRdb analysed the multiplex PCR reads with MiXCR anew, one entry per CDR3 protein. The repertoire consists of some 50,000 distinct CDR3 sequences, with 55% to 75% occurring once and the leading ten covering approximately 31%. Unsorted bulk tissue, roughly 20-33 mg of it, served as the source for co-extraction of RNA and DNA. Histology found more than 90% viable tumor cells per sample. Study results and limitations: Relative to tumor region pairs, the tumor-adjacent and tumor-blood pairs showed overlap that was lower. Tumor top-250-clone fractions significantly exceeded those of blood (p = 0.039).

On this clonotype: The antigen is unknown. A read error may produce the germline difference seen at one junction end.

Input material: liver tumor tissue from sampling region 5. The sample's subset: tumor region T5, tumor centre. The sequence was obtained from a man aged 35 to 55 with primary liver carcinoma and hepatitis B virus infection. The genes are TRBV4-2 and TRBJ2-7, with D uncertain. CDR3 coding DNA: TGCGCCAGCATCCAAGATTTCCCTCCCATCGGGGAGCAGTACTTC. Translation: CASIQDFPPIGEQYF.